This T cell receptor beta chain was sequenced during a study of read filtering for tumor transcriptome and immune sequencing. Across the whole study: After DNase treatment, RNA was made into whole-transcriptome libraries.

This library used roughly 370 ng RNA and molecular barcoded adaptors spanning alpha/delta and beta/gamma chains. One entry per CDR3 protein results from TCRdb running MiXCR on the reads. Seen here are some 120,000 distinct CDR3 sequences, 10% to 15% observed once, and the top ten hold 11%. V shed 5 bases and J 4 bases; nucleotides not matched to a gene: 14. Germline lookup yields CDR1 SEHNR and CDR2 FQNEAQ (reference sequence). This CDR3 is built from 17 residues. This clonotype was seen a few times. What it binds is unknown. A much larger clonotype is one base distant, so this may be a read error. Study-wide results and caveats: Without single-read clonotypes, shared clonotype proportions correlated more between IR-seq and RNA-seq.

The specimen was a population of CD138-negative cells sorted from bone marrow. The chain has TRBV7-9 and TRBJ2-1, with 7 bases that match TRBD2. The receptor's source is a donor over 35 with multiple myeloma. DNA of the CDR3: TGTGCCAGCAGCCATGGGGCGGCGGGAGCGACTTACAATGAGCAGTTCTTC. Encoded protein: CASSHGAAGATYNEQFF.